This T cell receptor beta chain was captured in a study of immune evolution from preneoplasia to lung adenocarcinoma. Patient tissue came from resections in Japan or China, 2014–2017. The assay was immunoSEQ multiplex PCR, and TCRdb's table has in-frame clones only and misses some. There are around 9,100 clones in the sample; roughly four fifths occur only once, and about 3% lies in the top ten. Details on this clone: The antigen is not known.

V shed 1 base and J shed 2 bases, with 10 bases lying between them. The V gene's germline CDR1 is SGHDT and CDR2 YYEEEE. CDR3 length: 14 residues. Findings of the study overall: Top clone frequencies peaked in normal lung, apparently declining through invasive adenocarcinoma. Later-stage lesions seemingly showed higher T cell density and diversity than normal lung. T cell clonality was higher in KRAS-mutant than EGFR-mutant or wild-type nodules.

This receptor was identified in a person aged 65 to 85 with lung adenocarcinoma. The gene calls are TRBV5-6 and TRBJ2-7; TRBD2 is a possible D gene (5 bases). Sequenced sample: FFPE lung adenocarcinoma in situ tissue. CDR3: CASSLPGVTYEQYF. The CDR3 region has the DNA TGTGCCAGCAGCTTGCCCGGGGTAACCTACGAGCAGTACTTC.